This TCR beta chain is drawn from a study of T-cell memory formation after mild COVID-19 (dated by TCRdb to 2020 to 2022). Looking at the study overall: Most TCR sequence clusters were specific to one of the two donors. In a couple of donors, T-cell clones that expanded and contracted after mild COVID-19 were tracked by sequencing TCRalpha and TCRbeta repertoires over time. The cohort was made up of two young adult volunteers, one female and one male, who were previously healthy. The study at large found these results: Balanced CD4/CD8 phenotypes were observed for clones contracting from day 15 to 85, whereas a bias towards CD4+ was observed for a second wave of clones expanding from day 15 to 37. Contracting CD4+ clones turned up mainly in the CM and EM memory subsets, whereas EMRA was where CD8+ clones were enriched. Only a couple of mild cases were covered by the study, and larger cohorts that include severe cases with pre-infection samples were considered necessary. The detection of some responding clones in pre-infection memory suggests that pre-existing cross-reactive memory T cells joined the SARS-CoV-2 response. The second-wave clones that peaked on day 37 were not confirmed to be SARS-CoV-2 specific.

Ficoll-Paque density gradient centrifugation was the method used to isolate PBMCs. TCRdb shows the sequencer as Illumina NovaSeq 6000. cDNA libraries for TCRalpha and TCRbeta were prepared by 5'RACE using constant-segment primers, with sample barcodes and unique molecular identifiers added. RNA was extracted from every sample with Trizol reagent. The libraries were amplified in two PCR steps, and the second step added a second sample barcode and Illumina TruSeq adapters. Sequencing of libraries was performed on an Illumina NovaSeq with 2 x 150 bp paired-end reads. The authors' pipeline ran thus. With migec v1.2.7, reads were demultiplexed and then collapsed into UMI-guided consensus sequences. Using mixcr v2.1.11, UMI consensuses were aligned to TRA and TRB V and J templates and then assembled into clonotypes. A clonotype was counted as expanded or contracted only when both edgeR and NoisET called the clonotype significant, with the noise models trained on biological replicates. For edgeR calls, the cutoffs were a false discovery rate-adjusted p below 0.01 and a log2 fold-change threshold of 1. As an exploratory analysis of dynamics, PCA with hierarchical clustering was applied to max-normalized trajectories of the 1000 most abundant clonotypes. The CD4 or CD8 phenotype of responding clones was assigned using the separately sequenced CD4+ and CD8+ repertoires. Starting from the raw public reads, TCRdb applied fastp trimming at Q25, assembled clones with MiXCR and retained in-frame beta chains. All rows with the same CDR3 protein become a single entry with the most common DNA and genes. These V and J calls rely on TCRdb rather than the paper's analysis. Within this sample are fewer than 250,000 distinct CDR3 sequences, with approximately 16% of them counted one time only. 2% to 2.5% of the sample belongs to the ten largest clones.

This clonotype occurred a few times. The clone's antigen remains unknown. Base-call qualities are not available, and no considerably larger clone is one nucleotide away. CDR1 and CDR2 were assigned from the germline V gene as SGHDN and FVKESK. Reading from cysteine to phenylalanine, the CDR3 counts 11 amino acids. Solely the CDR3 DNA is kept, with 33 bases framed from the first base. The junction carries 3 bases between V and J, which are trimmed by 2 bases and 4 bases respectively. Specimen: PBMCs or a T cell subset sorted from them (not recorded which). The sequence came from an adult woman who had mild COVID-19 (a few samples of this study predate the infection). The sample titles of this study are shuffled in the database, so cell type and time point are left out; the donor was told from shared clones. The chain couples TRBV14 to TRBJ2-7; the D gene is not confidently resolved. This receptor has the CDR3 CASSQHYEQYF. The DNA sequence is TGTGCCAGCAGCCAACATTACGAGCAGTACTTC.